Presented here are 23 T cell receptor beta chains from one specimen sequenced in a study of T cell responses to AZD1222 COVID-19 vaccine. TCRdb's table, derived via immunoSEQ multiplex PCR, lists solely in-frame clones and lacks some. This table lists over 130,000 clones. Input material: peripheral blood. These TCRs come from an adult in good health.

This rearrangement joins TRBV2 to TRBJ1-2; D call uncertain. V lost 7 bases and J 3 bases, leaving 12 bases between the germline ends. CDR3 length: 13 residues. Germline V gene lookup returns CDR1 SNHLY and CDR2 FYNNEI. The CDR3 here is CASTGQSHYGYTF. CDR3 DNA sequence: TGTGCCAGCACTGGCCAAAGTCACTATGGCTACACCTTC.

Written as DNA, the CDR3 is TGCGCCAGCAGCAAGGACTGGAAGACCTACAATGAGCAGTTCTTC. Its translation is CASSKDWKTYNEQFF. This rearrangement joins TRBV5-1 to TRBJ2-1; a weak D match, TRBD2 (5 bases). The length of the CDR3 is 15 residues. CDR1 and CDR2 (germline): SGHRS, YFSETQ. Trimming removed 4 bases from V and 2 bases from J, with 13 bases in between.

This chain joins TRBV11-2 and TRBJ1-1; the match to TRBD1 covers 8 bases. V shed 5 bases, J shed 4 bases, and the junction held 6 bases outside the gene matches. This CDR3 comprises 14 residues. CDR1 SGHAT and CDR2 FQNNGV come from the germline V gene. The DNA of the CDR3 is TGTGCCAGCAGCCCCTTAGGGACAGGCACTGAAGCTTTCTTT. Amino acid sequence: CASSPLGTGTEAFF.

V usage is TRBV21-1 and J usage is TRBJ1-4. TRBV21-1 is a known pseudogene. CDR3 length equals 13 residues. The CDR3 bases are TGTGCCAGCAGCCCCCGGACTGACGAAAAACTGTTTTTT. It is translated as CASSPRTDEKLFF.

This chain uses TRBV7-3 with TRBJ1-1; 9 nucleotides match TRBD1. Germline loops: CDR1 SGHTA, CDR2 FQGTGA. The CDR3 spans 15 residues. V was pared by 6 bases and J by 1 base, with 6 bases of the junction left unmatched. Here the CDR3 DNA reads TGTGCCAGCAGTATTACAGGGGGCCAGAACACTGAAGCTTTCTTT. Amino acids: CASSITGGQNTEAFF.

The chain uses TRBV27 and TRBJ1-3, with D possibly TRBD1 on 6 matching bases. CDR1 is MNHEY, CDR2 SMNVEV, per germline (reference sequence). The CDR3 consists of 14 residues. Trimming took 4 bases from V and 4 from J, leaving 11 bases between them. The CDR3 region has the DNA TGTGCCAGCAGTTATACAGGGAGCGGAAACACCATATATTTT. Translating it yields CASSYTGSGNTIYF.

In DNA form, the CDR3 reads TGCGCCAGCAGCTTGGCTGGAAACACCATATATTTT. Encoded protein: CASSLAGNTIYF. This chain uses TRBV5-1 with TRBJ1-3, with unresolved D. Germline V gene data show CDR1 as SGHRS and CDR2 as YFSETQ. This CDR3 is built from 12 residues. Trimming cost V 0 bases and J 2 bases, with 0 bases left between them.

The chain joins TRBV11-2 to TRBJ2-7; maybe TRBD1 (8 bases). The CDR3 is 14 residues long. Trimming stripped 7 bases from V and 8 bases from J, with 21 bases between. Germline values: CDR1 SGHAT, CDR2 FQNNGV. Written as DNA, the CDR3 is TGTGCCAGCAACCCTAGAAACAGGGGGGGGAAGCAGTACTTC. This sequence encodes CASNPRNRGGKQYF.

Written as DNA, the CDR3 is TGCAGCGCGCAGGGATCTGGTAATGAAAAACTGTTTTTT. Translation gives CSAQGSGNEKLFF. The rearrangement links TRBV29-1 to TRBJ1-4; D perhaps matches TRBD1 (5 bases). CDR3 size: 13 residues. Germline loops: CDR1 SQVTM, CDR2 ANQGSEA. V was clipped by 7 bases and J by 4 bases, with 13 bases between them.

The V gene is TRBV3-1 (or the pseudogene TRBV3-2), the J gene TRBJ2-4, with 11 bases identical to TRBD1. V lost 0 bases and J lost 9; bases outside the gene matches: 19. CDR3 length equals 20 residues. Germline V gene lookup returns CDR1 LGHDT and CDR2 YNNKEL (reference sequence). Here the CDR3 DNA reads TGTGCCAGCAGCCAAGACAGGGCTTTACCGGGACAGGGGGTGGAGGGCATTCAGTACTTC. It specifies CASSQDRALPGQGVEGIQYF.

CDR3 protein: CASSMRGLGVTEAFF. The CDR3 DNA follows: TGTGCCAGTAGTATGAGGGGGCTTGGGGTCACTGAAGCTTTCTTT. This chain links TRBV19 with TRBJ1-1; TRBD1 matches at 7 bases. The germline V gene has CDR1 LNHDA and CDR2 SQIVND (reference sequence). CDR3 length: 15 residues. V shed 3 bases, J shed 4 bases, and the junction held 8 bases outside the gene matches.

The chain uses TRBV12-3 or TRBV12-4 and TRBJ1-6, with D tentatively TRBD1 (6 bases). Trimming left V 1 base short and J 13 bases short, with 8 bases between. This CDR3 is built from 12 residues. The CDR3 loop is CASSLGQGPLHF. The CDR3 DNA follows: TGTGCCAGCAGTTTAGGCCAGGGGCCCCTCCACTTT.

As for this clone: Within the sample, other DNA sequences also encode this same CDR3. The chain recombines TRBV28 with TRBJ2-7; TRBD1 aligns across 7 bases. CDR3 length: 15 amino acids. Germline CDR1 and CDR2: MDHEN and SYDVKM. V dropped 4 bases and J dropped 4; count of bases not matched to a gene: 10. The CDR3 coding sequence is TGTGCCAGCAGTTCTAAGACAGGGAGTCCGTACGAGCAGTACTTC. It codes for CASSSKTGSPYEQYF. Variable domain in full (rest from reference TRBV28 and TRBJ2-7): DVKVTQSSRYLVKRTGEKVFLECVQDMDHENMFWYRQDPGLGLRLIYFSYDVKMKEKGDIPEGYSVSREKKERFSLILESASTNQTSMYLCASSSKTGSPYEQYFGPGTRLTVT.

The CDR3 sequence is CASSLFLTSVYEQFF. CDR3 nucleotide sequence: TGCGCCAGCAGCTTGTTCCTGACTAGCGTGTATGAGCAGTTCTTC. The chain couples TRBV5-1 to TRBJ2-1; 8 bases are shared with TRBD2. Looked up from germline, CDR1 is SGHRS and CDR2 is YFSETQ. J was trimmed by 8 bases and V by 1 base; bases with no gene match: 8. This CDR3 contains 15 residues.

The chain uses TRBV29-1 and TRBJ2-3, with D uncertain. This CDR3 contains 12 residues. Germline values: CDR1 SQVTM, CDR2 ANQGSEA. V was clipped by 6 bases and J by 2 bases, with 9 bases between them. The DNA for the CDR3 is TGCAGCGTCTCAAGTCTCACAGATACGCAGTATTTT. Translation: CSVSSLTDTQYF.

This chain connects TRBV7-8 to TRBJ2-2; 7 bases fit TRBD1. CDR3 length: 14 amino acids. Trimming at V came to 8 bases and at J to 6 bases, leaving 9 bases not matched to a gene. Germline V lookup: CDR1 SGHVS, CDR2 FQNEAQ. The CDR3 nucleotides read TGTGCCAGCTCCCCGGGACAGCTACCCGGGGAGCTGTTTTTT. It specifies CASSPGQLPGELFF.

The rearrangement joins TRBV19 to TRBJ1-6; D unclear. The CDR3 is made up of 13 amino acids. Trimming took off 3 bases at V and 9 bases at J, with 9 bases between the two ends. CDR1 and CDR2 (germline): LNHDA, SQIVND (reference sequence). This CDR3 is CASSIGVGSPLHF. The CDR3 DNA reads TGTGCCAGTAGTATCGGGGTTGGTTCACCCCTCCACTTT.

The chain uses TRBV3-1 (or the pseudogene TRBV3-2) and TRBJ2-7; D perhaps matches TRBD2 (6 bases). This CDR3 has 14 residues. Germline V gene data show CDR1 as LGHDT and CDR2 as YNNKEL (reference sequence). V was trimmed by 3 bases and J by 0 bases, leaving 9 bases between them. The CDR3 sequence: CASSQGGFSYEQYF. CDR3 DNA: TGTGCCAGCAGCCAGGGAGGCTTCTCCTACGAGCAGTACTTC.

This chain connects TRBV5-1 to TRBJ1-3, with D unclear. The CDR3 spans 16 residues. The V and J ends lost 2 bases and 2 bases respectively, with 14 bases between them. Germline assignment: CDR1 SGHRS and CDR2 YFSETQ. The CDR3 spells CASSLSAGAPGNTIYF. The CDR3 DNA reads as TGCGCCAGCAGCTTATCGGCAGGTGCGCCTGGAAACACCATATATTTT.

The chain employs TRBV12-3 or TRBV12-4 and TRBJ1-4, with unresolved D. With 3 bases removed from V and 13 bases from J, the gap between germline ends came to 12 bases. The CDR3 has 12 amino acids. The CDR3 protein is CASSLVPELLFF. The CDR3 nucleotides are TGTGCCAGCAGTTTGGTCCCTGAGTTACTGTTTTTT.

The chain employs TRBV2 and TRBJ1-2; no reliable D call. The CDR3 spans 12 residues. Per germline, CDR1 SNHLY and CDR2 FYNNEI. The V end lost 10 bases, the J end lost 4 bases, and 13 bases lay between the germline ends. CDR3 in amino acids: CATIGRSYGYTF. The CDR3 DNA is TGTGCCACCATAGGACGGAGCTATGGCTACACCTTC.

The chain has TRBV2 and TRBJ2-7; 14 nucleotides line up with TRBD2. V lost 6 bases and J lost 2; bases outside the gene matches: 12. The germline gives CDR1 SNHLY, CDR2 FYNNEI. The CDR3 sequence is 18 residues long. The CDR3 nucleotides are TGTGCCAGCAGGACAGGAGGGACTAGCGGGGGAGACCCCTACGAGCAGTACTTC. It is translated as CASRTGGTSGGDPYEQYF.

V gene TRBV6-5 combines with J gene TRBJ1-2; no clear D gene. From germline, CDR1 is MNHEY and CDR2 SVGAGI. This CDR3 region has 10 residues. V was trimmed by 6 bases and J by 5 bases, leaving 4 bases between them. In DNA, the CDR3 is TGTGCCAGCAGATTGTATGGCTACACCTTC. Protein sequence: CASRLYGYTF.